This T cell receptor beta chain was captured by sequencing in a study of beta chain features in type 1 diabetes. Between the trimmed V and J ends, which lost 3 bases and 7 bases, there was a span of 13 bases. CDR3 length: 14 amino acids. CDR1 and CDR2 (germline): SEHNR, FQNEAQ (reference sequence). The study reverse transcribed the entire isolated RNA, so it sequenced expressed TCRB transcripts. Some clones are missing from TCRdb's copy, which holds only in-frame ones; the method was immunoSEQ multiplex PCR. Of more than 350,000 clones in the sample, 9.5% to 12% were seen once. The sequence derives from a woman aged 18-29 years in good health. The material sequenced was naive CD4+ T cells from blood. The chain has TRBV7-9 and TRBJ1-3, with D possibly being TRBD1 (5 bases). The CDR3 DNA reads as TGTGCCAGCAGCTTCTTGCAGGGAGGGAACACCATATATTTT. Encoded protein: CASSFLQGGNTIYF.